This TCR beta chain was profiled in a study of T cells in Graves' hyperthyroidism and ophthalmopathy (dated by TCRdb to the late 2010s). Context from the whole study: Peripheral blood was sampled at the time of initial diagnosis, prior to any treatment. The study also compared thyroid tissue and blood T-cell repertoires from roughly 6 Graves' hyperthyroidism patients. TCR V-J signatures able to tell the groups apart were searched for in a discovery cohort of 90 to 100 patients, of whom roughly 42 had Graves' ophthalmopathy and under 65 had stable Graves' hyperthyroidism. According to the paper, TCR Vbeta CDR3 sequencing was carried out on some 130 peripheral blood samples, which came from 40 to 45 ophthalmopathy, under 85 hyperthyroidism and around 17 progressor patients. Following sampling, methimazole starting at 30 mg daily was given to hyperthyroidism patients, and high-dose intravenous methylprednisolone was given to ophthalmopathy patients. The roughly 90 discovery patients were divided at random into training and test sets in a 7:3 ratio. Whether ophthalmopathy could be predicted prospectively was tested in an independent validation cohort made up of roughly 20 hyperthyroidism patients plus 17 patients who later progressed to ophthalmopathy.

TCR beta CDR3 regions were amplified from RNA transcripts. A first-round RT-PCR of the TCR CDR3 used the HTBI primer set with the Qiagen OneStep RT-PCR kit. Libraries were constructed in a second round of multiplex PCR, after which size selection and purification were performed. Sequencing of the libraries was done on an Illumina HiSeq2000 using paired-end 100 bp reads. On the authors' methods: SOAPnuke was used to process the raw data, with reads discarded if the reads contained adapters or uncalled bases, had a mean Phred below 15, or lacked an exact constant-primer or identifier match. COPE v1.2.5 was used to merge high-quality paired reads, and clonotypes were defined as unique nucleotide sequences. MiTCR v1.1 was used to align the clonotypes against IMGT TRBV, TRBD and TRBJ reference segments. Only V-J combinations with frequency above 0.0001, covering 99% to 99.2% of repertoires, were analysed. A TCS score was defined as the ratio of F50 (clonal expansion) to E x V (chaos), with BLOSUM62-based TCRdist applied between CDR3 peptides within each V-J. Welch's t-statistics and random forest reduced just over 500 V-J features to about 12, which were used in a naive Bayes classifier (R e1071). TCRdb reprocessing: public reads trimmed at Q25 with fastp, clones called with MiXCR, in-frame beta chains kept. Duplicate CDR3 protein sequences are folded into a single record with the most common DNA and genes. The V and J calls come from TCRdb's annotation, not from the publication. The sample table records around 450,000 distinct CDR3 sequences; 15% to 19% of these occur just once. In total, the top ten clones hold around an eighth of the sample.

A patient counted as having stable Graves' hyperthyroidism if no progression to ophthalmopathy occurred over 18 months of follow-up. Hyperthyroidism patients were newly diagnosed, had a disease duration of under 2 months, and were aged 18 to 65 years. Exclusion was applied to patients with uncontrolled infections, other autoimmune diseases, pregnancy or lactation. Clinical symptoms, serum thyroxine and TRAb, thyroid ultrasound, and orbital computed tomography formed the basis for the diagnoses. PBMCs were isolated from roughly 10 ml of fresh peripheral blood by Ficoll-Paque density gradient centrifugation. Total RNA was extracted using Trizol reagent, and RNA quality was assessed on an Agilent 2100 Bioanalyzer. Points the paper makes about the study in general: A model built on a 13 V-J signature distinguished ophthalmopathy from stable hyperthyroidism, reaching approximately 89% sensitivity and 81.08% specificity in cross-validation and 80%/75% in testing. Sample size was not statistically predetermined, and blinding of investigators to group allocation was not performed. During validation, the model predicted progression to ophthalmopathy a median of around six months ahead of onset, with approximately 70% sensitivity and 72.22% specificity. Most expanded thyroid clonotypes (frequency above 0.001) were also detected in blood, suggesting blood repertoires may reflect thyroid immune responses.

Cut back by 2 bases and 8 bases, the V and J ends lie 7 bases apart. From its cysteine to its phenylalanine, the CDR3 spans 12 amino acids. Only the CDR3 DNA is retained, 36 bases long and in frame from the first base. Via the germline V gene, CDR1 is MNHEY and CDR2 SVGEGT. This clonotype has a handful of counts. Its antigen remains undetermined. A much larger clone differs from this one at a single base, so this may be a read error. Sequenced: blood. Recombination linked TRBV6-2 or TRBV6-3 to TRBJ2-1; the D gene is perhaps TRBD1 or TRBD2, each of them matching over 5 bases. The source is a woman aged 18-35 years with Graves' hyperthyroidism. CDR3 region: CASSYRGHEQFF. The nucleotide sequence is TGTGCCAGCAGTTACAGGGGACATGAGCAGTTCTTC.